This T cell receptor beta chain was identified in a study of blood T cell repertoires in COVID-19. For the study at large: Italy, Spain and the United States were the sources of the convalescent and acute COVID-19 samples.

In the source study's methods: The authors estimated nucleated cell counts from reference gene primer amplification. Profiling relied on immunoSEQ multiplex PCR, and the TCRdb table lists in-frame clones only, not all of them. That table is the source of V, J and clone size, and D and trimming were worked out from the DNA. The repertoire holds 25,000 or so clones, with just over 85% as singletons. Germline V gene data show CDR1 as SGHTA and CDR2 as FQGTGA. V was pared by 5 bases and J by 2 bases, with 6 bases of the junction left unmatched. This CDR3 contains 16 residues. The specimen sequenced was peripheral blood. The V call is TRBV7-3, the J call TRBJ2-6, with TRBD1 matching 7 bases. The source is a woman aged 50 to 60 with active COVID-19. CDR3 sequence: CASSREGQPGANVLTF. The CDR3, as DNA: TGTGCCAGCAGCCGCGAGGGACAGCCTGGGGCCAACGTCCTGACTTTC. The whole variable domain, filled in from reference TRBV7-3 and TRBJ2-6, reads GAGVSQTPSNKVTEKGKYVELRCDPISGHTALYWYRQSLGQGPEFLIYFQGTGAADDSGLPNDRFFAVRPEGSVSTLKIQRTERGDSAVYLCASSREGQPGANVLTFGAGSRLTVL.